The clone carrying this T cell receptor beta chain was counted many times. Its antigen is unidentified. Germline assignment: CDR1 SGHRS and CDR2 YFSETQ. V lost 1 base, J lost 6 bases, and 11 bases lay in between. This CDR3 has 14 amino acids. The sample belongs to a study of identical twins. Findings and limits, study-wide: Among beta out-of-frame sequences, excess sharing between twins appeared weaker. The conclusions drew on cross-sectional statistical analysis instead of tracking the same donors.

After template switching added a universal primer site, the resulting cDNA carried unique molecular identifiers. TCRdb re-called the 5' RACE reads through MiXCR, storing one row per CDR3 protein. Among around 650,000 distinct CDR3 sequences listed, 7.1% were seen once. The same sample was also studied in work on yellow fever vaccine responses in identical twins.

The receptor's source is a woman younger than 30 in good health. The sample comprised PBMCs. This chain connects TRBV5-1 to TRBJ1-5, with a weak D call TRBD1 (5 bases). The CDR3 coding sequence is TGCGCCAGCAGCTTGAGCGGGGGAGGTCAGCCCCAGCATTTT. It encodes CASSLSGGGQPQHF.